These 16 T cell receptor beta chains were sequenced from one sample in a study of blood T cell repertoires in COVID-19. The table came from immunoSEQ multiplex PCR; TCRdb's copy has only in-frame clones and leaves some out. This sample has a few hundred thousand clones, with about 86% found just once. Input material: peripheral blood. These receptors all stem from an older person with COVID-19, enrolled during active disease.

The rearrangement links TRBV7-2 to TRBJ2-5; TRBD2 agrees at 9 bases. V lost 6 bases, J lost 3 bases, and 8 bases stayed unmatched. The germline V gene encodes CDR1 SGHTA and CDR2 FQGNSA. The CDR3 runs 15 residues. CDR3: CASSNSGLAEETQYF. The CDR3 DNA reads as TGTGCCAGCAGTAACTCGGGACTAGCAGAAGAGACCCAGTACTTC.

J is TRBJ1-6 and V is TRBV7-9, with D uncertain. The CDR3 consists of 16 residues. Trimming stripped 3 bases from V and 5 bases from J, with 14 bases between. Germline loops: CDR1 SEHNR, CDR2 FQNEAQ (reference sequence). CDR3 nucleotides: TGTGCCAGCAGCTTTCGTCCGACAACTGATAATTCACCCCTCCACTTT. It specifies CASSFRPTTDNSPLHF.

The chain links TRBV6-6 to TRBJ2-1; D is perhaps TRBD2 (5 bases). Germline values: CDR1 MNHNY, CDR2 SVGAGI (reference sequence). The length of the CDR3 is 16 residues. The V and J ends lost 2 bases and 8 bases respectively, with 19 bases between them. The CDR3, as DNA: TGTGCCAGCAGTTACGGCGTTGTAGAGGGTGCGTATGAGCAGTTCTTC. Translated: CASSYGVVEGAYEQFF.

This clone was seen more than once but under ten times. The V call is TRBV30, the J call TRBJ2-4, with D possibly TRBD1 on 6 matching bases. Germline V gene sequence: CDR1 GTSNPN, CDR2 SVGIG (reference sequence). The ends were cut back, 3 bases at V and 0 bases at J, with 9 bases in the middle. CDR3 length equals 14 residues. DNA of the CDR3: TGTGCCTGGAGGATAGGGGGAGCCAAAAACATTCAGTACTTC. As protein: CAWRIGGAKNIQYF.

This clone came up a few times. The V and J genes are TRBV21-1 and TRBJ1-1. TRBV21-1 is a known pseudogene. The CDR3 consists of 14 residues. The DNA of the CDR3 is TGTGCCATAGCCATCACATACCCCACCACTGAAGCTTTCTTT. Amino acids: CAIAITYPTTEAFF.

This clone was recorded a few times. The chain uses TRBV7-8 and TRBJ1-2; 7 positions match TRBD1. The CDR3 consists of 14 residues. The trim removed 5 bases at V and 7 bases at J, leaving 10 bases unmatched. Germline CDR1 SGHVS, CDR2 FQNEAQ. CDR3 residues: CASSPFDRAAGYTF. The CDR3 region has the DNA TGTGCCAGCAGCCCATTTGACAGGGCGGCTGGCTACACCTTC.

This clone came up a few times. The rearrangement joins TRBV11-2 to TRBJ2-3; D is unresolved. Germline V gives CDR1 SGHAT, CDR2 FQNNGV. The CDR3 has 14 amino acids. Trimming stripped 3 bases from V and 2 bases from J, with 9 bases between. The CDR3 DNA is TGTGCCAGCAGCTTGGAAAGACACACAGATACGCAGTATTTT. Amino acids: CASSLERHTDTQYF.

The V gene is TRBV19, the J gene TRBJ1-5; the D gene is possibly TRBD1 (5 bases). Germline assignment: CDR1 LNHDA and CDR2 SQIVND (reference sequence). CDR3 length: 17 amino acids. The V end lost 3 bases, the J end lost 1 base, and 16 bases lay between the germline ends. The CDR3 sequence is CASSIIGGGKSNQPQHF. The CDR3, as DNA: TGTGCCAGTAGTATTATCGGGGGAGGGAAGAGCAATCAGCCCCAGCATTTT.

V and J are TRBV7-2 and TRBJ2-5, with D uncertain. The CDR3 length is 12 residues. V shed 3 bases and J shed 5 bases, with 7 bases lying between them. Germline lookup yields CDR1 SGHTA and CDR2 FQGNSA. Here the CDR3 DNA reads TGTGCCAGCAGCTTTAACGAGGAGACCCAGTACTTC. Its protein is CASSFNEETQYF.

This chain joins TRBV19 and TRBJ2-2; D possibly corresponds to TRBD2 (5 bases). Trimming left V 6 bases short and J 0 bases short, with 14 bases between. The CDR3 runs 16 residues. Germline CDR1 and CDR2: LNHDA and SQIVND (reference sequence). CDR3 region: CASRTGSGPNTGELFF. In DNA, the CDR3 is TGTGCCAGTAGGACGGGATCAGGCCCGAACACCGGGGAGCTGTTTTTT.

The rearrangement links TRBV3-1 (or the pseudogene TRBV3-2) to TRBJ2-4, with 7 nucleotides matching TRBD1. Germline V gene sequence: CDR1 LGHDT, CDR2 YNNKEL (reference sequence). This CDR3 region has 17 residues. The trim removed 2 bases at V and 0 bases at J, leaving 7 bases unmatched. The CDR3 nucleotides read TGTGCCAGCAGCCAATCCCCGGGACAGCTAGCCAAAAACATTCAGTACTTC. Protein sequence: CASSQSPGQLAKNIQYF.

This sequence joins TRBV3-1 (or the pseudogene TRBV3-2) and TRBJ2-5, with TRBD1 identical over 8 bases. Unmatched junction bases numbered 3, after V lost 4 bases and J lost 2 bases. Germline CDR1 and CDR2: LGHDT and YNNKEL (reference sequence). The CDR3 is made up of 14 amino acids. The CDR3 here is CASSRGTGQETQYF. DNA for the CDR3: TGTGCCAGCAGCCGAGGGACAGGTCAAGAGACCCAGTACTTC.

This chain uses TRBV27 with TRBJ2-2; D is possibly TRBD1 (5 bases). Germline CDR1 reads MNHEY; CDR2 reads SMNVEV (reference sequence). Between the trimmed V and J ends, which lost 2 bases and 3 bases, there was a span of 13 bases. The CDR3 extends over 16 amino acids. The CDR3 here is CASSLGRTPHTGELFF. The CDR3 bases are TGTGCCAGCAGTTTAGGACGGACACCACACACCGGGGAGCTGTTTTTT.

As to this clone: One end of the junction varies from germline; a read error may be responsible. The chain is built from TRBV6-5 and TRBJ1-3, with D perhaps matching TRBD1 (5 bases). The length of the CDR3 is 14 residues. Germline V CDR1 and CDR2: MNHEY, SVGAGI. The CDR3 loop reads CASSIDGRGAALRF. The DNA of the CDR3 is TGTGCCAGCAGTATCGATGGGCGTGGGGCAGCGTTACGTTTT.

The rearrangement links TRBV19 to TRBJ1-1, with 7 bases lining up with TRBD1. Looked up from germline, CDR1 is LNHDA and CDR2 is SQIVND (reference sequence). Unmatched junction bases numbered 6, after V lost 7 bases and J lost 1 base. The CDR3 is 14 residues long. The CDR3 loop reads CASTRNRGNTEAFF. Written as DNA, the CDR3 is TGTGCCAGTACCAGGAACAGGGGGAACACTGAAGCTTTCTTT.

This clone was counted a few times. The rearrangement links TRBV30 to TRBJ2-7; 8 bases are shared with TRBD1. Germline-derived CDR1 and CDR2 are GTSNPN and SVGIG (reference sequence). Unmatched junction bases numbered 9, after V lost 2 bases and J lost 6 bases. The CDR3 runs 14 residues. The CDR3 coding sequence is TGTGCCTGGAGTAAGACAGGGGCCTTTGGCGAGCAGTACTTC. Its protein product is CAWSKTGAFGEQYF.